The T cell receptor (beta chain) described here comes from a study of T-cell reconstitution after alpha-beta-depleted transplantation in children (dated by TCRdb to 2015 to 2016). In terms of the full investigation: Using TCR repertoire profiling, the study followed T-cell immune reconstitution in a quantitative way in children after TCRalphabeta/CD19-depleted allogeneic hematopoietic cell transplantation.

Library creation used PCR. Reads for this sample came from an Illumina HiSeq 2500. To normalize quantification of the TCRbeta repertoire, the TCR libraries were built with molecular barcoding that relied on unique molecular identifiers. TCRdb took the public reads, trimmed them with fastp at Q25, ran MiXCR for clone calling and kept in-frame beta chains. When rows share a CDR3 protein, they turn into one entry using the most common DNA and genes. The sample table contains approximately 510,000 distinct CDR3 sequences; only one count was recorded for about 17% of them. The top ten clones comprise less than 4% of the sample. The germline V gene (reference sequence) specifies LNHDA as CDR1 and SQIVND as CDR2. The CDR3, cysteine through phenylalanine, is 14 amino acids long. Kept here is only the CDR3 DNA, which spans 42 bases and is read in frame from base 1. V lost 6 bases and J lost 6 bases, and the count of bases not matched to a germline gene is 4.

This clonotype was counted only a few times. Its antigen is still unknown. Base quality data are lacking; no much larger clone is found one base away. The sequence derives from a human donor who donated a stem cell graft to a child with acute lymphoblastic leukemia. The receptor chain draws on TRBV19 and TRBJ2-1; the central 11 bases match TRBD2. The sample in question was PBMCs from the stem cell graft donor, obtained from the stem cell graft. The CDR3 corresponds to CASRWTSGPNEQFF. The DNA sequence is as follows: TGTGCCAGTAGATGGACTAGCGGGCCCAATGAGCAGTTCTTC.